Listed here are 2 T cell receptor beta chains from one sample, sequenced in a study of spatial heterogeneity in lung cancer. MiXCR, run by TCRdb on the 5' RACE reads, gives a single entry per CDR3 protein. This sample has fewer than 100,000 distinct CDR3 sequences, with approximately 19% found just once. Time point: blood at routine non-recurrence follow-up after resection. Sample: PBMCs, taken at follow-up. The receptor source for this set is a male donor with early-stage non-small cell lung cancer.

This clonotype was counted at least ten times. Here the CDR3 DNA reads TGTGCCAGCAGCCCGAGCGGGGCCGGGGAGACCCAGTACTTC. This translates into CASSPSGAGETQYF. The genes are TRBV6-6 and TRBJ2-5, with 7 nucleotides matching TRBD2. Germline V lookup: CDR1 MNHNY, CDR2 SVGAGI (reference sequence). Trimming cost V 6 bases and J 5 bases; bases outside gene matches: 9. This CDR3 has 14 amino acids.

This clonotype was seen ten or more times. This chain connects TRBV7-2 to TRBJ2-7; 7 bases match TRBD1. The ends lost 3 bases at V and 6 bases at J; junction bases unmatched: 5. Germline V gene data show CDR1 as SGHTA and CDR2 as FQGNSA. The CDR3 is 13 residues long. The CDR3 sequence is CASSFTGAGEQYF. DNA for the CDR3: TGTGCCAGCAGCTTTACAGGGGCGGGCGAGCAGTACTTC.